The 21 T cell receptor beta chains below were found in one sample sequenced in a study of neurological immune-mediated disorders. From the 5' RACE reads, TCRdb called clonotypes with MiXCR, one entry per CDR3 protein. The sample has 60,000 or so distinct CDR3 sequences, about an eighth seen once. Sequenced material: PBMCs. The receptors originated from a man in his fifties or sixties in good health.

Ten or more counts support this clonotype. The V gene is TRBV7-2, the J gene TRBJ2-3; 10 nucleotides match TRBD2. CDR3 size: 15 residues. In germline, CDR1 is SGHTA, CDR2 FQGNSA. Trimming at V came to 7 bases and at J to 1 base, leaving 5 bases not matched to a gene. The DNA for the CDR3 is TGTGCCAGCACCCAAGCGGGGGGGCGCACAGATACGCAGTATTTT. Residues: CASTQAGGRTDTQYF. The whole variable domain, remainder taken from reference TRBV7-2 and TRBJ2-3, is GAGVSQSPSNKVTEKGKDVELRCDPISGHTALYWYRQSLGQGLEFLIYFQGNSAPDKSGLPSDRFSAERTGGSVSTLTIQRTQQEDSAVYLCASTQAGGRTDTQYFGPGTRLTVL.

This clonotype was seen many times. This rearrangement joins TRBV4-3 to TRBJ2-5; D possibly corresponds to TRBD2 (5 bases). Trimming cost V 4 bases and J 1 base, with 16 bases left between them. The CDR3 contains 16 residues. The V gene's germline CDR1 is LGHNA and CDR2 YSLEER. The CDR3 DNA follows: TGCGCCAGCAGCCTCGGGTTGGTAGCGAGCCAAGAGACCCAGTACTTC. This translates into CASSLGLVASQETQYF.

Points on this clonotype: Germline is not matched at one junction end, which may reflect a read error. The CDR3 region has the DNA TGCGCCAGCAGACAGGGGGGGGCCTCAGATACACAGTATTTT. It codes for CASRQGGASDTQYF. The V gene is TRBV4-3, the J gene TRBJ2-3; D is possibly TRBD1 (8 bases). This CDR3 has 14 residues. Germline CDR1 is LGHNA and CDR2 is YSLEER.

On this clonotype: This clone may be a read error of a much larger clone one base away. This sequence joins TRBV20-1 and TRBJ1-3; D might be TRBD1 (5 bases). V was trimmed by 6 bases and J by 0 bases, leaving 15 bases between them. This CDR3 has 15 residues. Looked up from germline, CDR1 is DFQATT and CDR2 is SNEGSKA (reference sequence). CDR3 coding DNA: TGCAGTGCCGAGCAGACAGAAAACTCTGGAAACACCATATATTTT. Its protein product is CSAEQTENSGNTIYF.

This clonotype was detected ten times or more. This chain links TRBV10-3 with TRBJ1-2; D possibly corresponds to TRBD1 (6 bases). The V gene lost 0 bases and the J gene lost 2 bases, with 13 bases spanning the gap. CDR3 size: 16 residues. Germline V gene lookup returns CDR1 ENHRY and CDR2 SYGVKD. CDR3: CAISESSGGGNYGYTF. The CDR3 coding sequence is TGTGCCATCAGTGAGTCGTCGGGGGGCGGAAACTATGGCTACACCTTC.

This chain links TRBV7-2 with TRBJ2-5, with 8 positions matching TRBD1. V trimming: 5 bases; J trimming: 2 bases; junction bases outside the gene matches: 4. The germline V gene has CDR1 SGHTA and CDR2 FQGNSA. The CDR3 consists of 14 residues. CDR3 DNA: TGTGCCAGCAGCCCCCGGACAGGGCAAGAGACCCAGTACTTC. Translated: CASSPRTGQETQYF.

This clonotype was seen at least ten times. The genes are TRBV12-5 and TRBJ2-2, with TRBD2 matching over 15 bases. The CDR3 covers 20 residues. The V and J ends lost 7 bases and 0 bases, in that order; junction bases with no gene match: 12. Germline V lookup: CDR1 LGHNT, CDR2 FRNRAP. The chain's CDR3 is CASDPTGTSGGPANTGELFF. The CDR3, as DNA: TGTGCTAGTGATCCGACCGGGACTAGCGGGGGGCCAGCGAACACCGGGGAGCTGTTTTTT. The entire variable domain, with the rest obtained from reference TRBV12-5 and TRBJ2-2, is as follows: DARVTQTPRHKVTEMGQEVTMRCQPILGHNTVFWYRQTMMQGLELLAYFRNRAPLDDSGMPKDRFSAEMPDATLATLKIQPSEPRDSAVYFCASDPTGTSGGPANTGELFFGEGSRLTVL.

This clonotype was detected many times. The chain recombines TRBV6-5 with TRBJ2-6, with 8 bases identical to TRBD1. The CDR3 covers 16 residues. The germline gives CDR1 MNHEY, CDR2 SVGAGI. J was trimmed by 4 bases and V by 10 bases; bases with no gene match: 12. This CDR3 reads CAISATGAAGANVLTF. Here the CDR3 DNA reads TGTGCCATCTCCGCGACAGGGGCGGCCGGGGCCAACGTCCTGACTTTC.

This clonotype has at least ten counts. The V and J genes are TRBV20-1 and TRBJ2-5; a weak D match, TRBD1 (6 bases). The length of the CDR3 is 13 residues. The V gene lost 2 bases and the J gene lost 4 bases, with 11 bases spanning the gap. Germline V gives CDR1 DFQATT, CDR2 SNEGSKA (reference sequence). CDR3 bases: TGCAGTGCTAGACTTCACAGGGTAGAGACCCAGTACTTC. It is translated as CSARLHRVETQYF.

This clonotype was observed at least ten times. The chain has TRBV29-1 and TRBJ1-2; D is perhaps TRBD1 (5 bases). The CDR3 contains 11 residues. Germline lookup yields CDR1 SQVTM and CDR2 ANQGSEA. CDR3 amino acids: CSTREGYGYTF. The CDR3 DNA sequence: TGCAGTACCCGGGAGGGGTATGGCTACACCTTC. Full variable domain (remainder filled in from reference TRBV29-1 and TRBJ1-2): SAVISQKPSRDICQRGTSLTIQCQVDSQVTMMFWYRQQPGQSLTLIATANQGSEATYESGFVIDKFPISRPNLTFSTLTVSNMSPEDSSIYLCSTREGYGYTFGSGTRLTVV.

This clonotype came up many times. The gene calls are TRBV20-1 and TRBJ1-5; the D is unclear. The CDR3 is 13 amino acids. Per the germline V gene, CDR1 is DFQATT and CDR2 is SNEGSKA (reference sequence). Trimming took off 1 base at V and 9 bases at J, with 13 bases between the two ends. CDR3 residues: CSARVVSSGPQHF. CDR3 coding DNA: TGCAGTGCTAGAGTGGTATCGTCCGGGCCCCAGCATTTT.

This clonotype was found many times. In DNA, the CDR3 is TGTGCCAGCAGCGCGGCGGGGGCGCTTAATTCACCCCTCCACTTT. This translates into CASSAAGALNSPLHF. This rearrangement joins TRBV14 to TRBJ1-6; tentative D call: TRBD1 (6 bases). V lost 5 bases and J lost 6, with 14 bases in between. Per germline, CDR1 SGHDN and CDR2 FVKESK. This CDR3 has 15 amino acids. The whole variable domain, remainder taken from reference TRBV14 and TRBJ1-6, is EAGVTQFPSHSVIEKGQTVTLRCDPISGHDNLYWYRRVMGKEIKFLLHFVKESKQDESGMPNNRFLAERTGGTYSTLKVQPAELEDSGVYFCASSAAGALNSPLHFGNGTRLTVT.

Here the CDR3 reads CASSLTISGTGTDTQYF. CDR3 in DNA: TGTGCCAGCAGTTTGACTATTAGCGGGACTGGCACAGATACGCAGTATTTT. V gene TRBV6-2 or TRBV6-3 combines with J gene TRBJ2-3, with 8 nucleotides matching TRBD2. Germline V CDR1 and CDR2: MNHEY, SVGEGT. This CDR3 contains 17 residues. With V trimmed by 4 bases and J by 1 base, 10 bases remained unmatched.

The table lists this clonotype with many counts. The V and J genes are TRBV7-8 and TRBJ1-6; D is uncertain. Germline lookup yields CDR1 SGHVS and CDR2 FQNEAQ. The CDR3 runs to 13 residues. V shed 5 bases and J shed 6 bases, with 8 bases lying between them. The CDR3 region has the DNA TGTGCCAGCAGCGCCCTGATTAATTCACCCCTCCACTTT. Translating it yields CASSALINSPLHF. Full variable domain (outside the CDR3, taken from reference TRBV7-8 and TRBJ1-6): GAGVSQSPRYKVAKRGQDVALRCDPISGHVSLFWYQQALGQGPEFLTYFQNEAQLDKSGLPSDRFFAERPEGSVSTLKIQRTQQEDSAVYLCASSALINSPLHFGNGTRLTVT.

This chain joins TRBV7-9 and TRBJ1-1; D gene uncertain. Trimming shortened V by 5 bases and J by 7 bases, and 17 bases separated the two germline ends. The germline gives CDR1 SEHNR, CDR2 FQNEAQ (reference sequence). The CDR3 runs 14 residues. CDR3 in amino acids: CASSRSTLDIEAFF. The DNA for the CDR3 is TGTGCCAGCAGCCGCTCCACTCTCGACATTGAAGCTTTCTTT.

This clonotype came up many times. The chain links TRBV20-1 to TRBJ2-1; D may be TRBD2 (6 bases). Germline assignment: CDR1 DFQATT and CDR2 SNEGSKA (reference sequence). Trimming took off 0 bases at V and 6 bases at J, with 15 bases between the two ends. This CDR3 contains 15 residues. The CDR3 loop reads CSARDKSSGPNEQFF. CDR3 bases: TGCAGTGCTAGAGATAAATCCAGCGGGCCCAATGAGCAGTTCTTC.

This clonotype showed up many times. The chain is built from TRBV6-5 and TRBJ1-2; TRBD1 aligns across 7 bases. CDR1 and CDR2 (germline): MNHEY, SVGAGI. V lost 5 bases to trimming and J lost 10 bases; unmatched junction nucleotides: 10. The length of the CDR3 is 13 residues. The CDR3: CASSRSRGQSYTF. Here the CDR3 DNA reads TGTGCCAGCAGTAGGTCTCGGGGACAGTCCTACACCTTC.

This clonotype was seen only once. The genes are TRBV18 and TRBJ1-1, with a tentative D call TRBD1 (5 bases). The CDR3 consists of 16 residues. Germline-derived CDR1 and CDR2 are KGHSH and LQKENI. Trimming left V 3 bases short and J 3 bases short, with 17 bases between. The chain's CDR3 is CASSPRTGTFDTEAFF. CDR3 sequence (DNA): TGTGCCAGCTCACCGCGTACAGGAACCTTTGACACTGAAGCTTTCTTT.

In this sample, this clonotype turned up many times. The rearrangement uses TRBV5-1 and TRBJ2-6; D remains unclear. Trimming pared 5 bases from V and 3 bases from J, leaving 6 bases between. This CDR3 comprises 13 residues. Germline assignment: CDR1 SGHRS and CDR2 YFSETQ. CDR3 in DNA: TGCGCCAGCAGGGTGGATGGGGCCAACGTCCTGACTTTC. This encodes CASRVDGANVLTF.

About this clonotype: Germline is not matched at one junction end, which may reflect a read error. The rearrangement uses TRBV7-2 and TRBJ2-3; tentative D call: TRBD2 (7 bases). The CDR3 length is 15 residues. Germline V gene sequence: CDR1 SGHTA, CDR2 FQGNSA. The CDR3 is CASRQWGGRAGQQNF. The CDR3 DNA follows: TGTGCCAGCAGACAATGGGGGGGTAGGGCTGGACAGCAGAATTTT.

This clonotype has a count of ten or more. The genes are TRBV27 and TRBJ2-1, with a weak D call TRBD2 (6 bases). Germline CDR1 and CDR2: MNHEY and SMNVEV (reference sequence). This CDR3 region has 13 residues. Trimming left V 6 bases short and J 4 bases short, with 10 bases between. This CDR3 is CASSRDFYNEQFF. CDR3 nucleotide sequence: TGTGCCAGCAGCCGGGACTTTTACAATGAGCAGTTCTTC.